This entry is about one T cell receptor beta chain. Its antigen is as yet unknown. CDR1 is SQVTM, CDR2 ANQGSEA, per germline. The CDR3 contains 13 residues. J lost 2 bases, V lost 6 bases, and 0 bases had no gene match. The data stem from a study of response to subunit inactivated influenza vaccine. The study's findings and limits: Authors suggested each seasonal influenza vaccination recruits few new T cells.

TCRdb reprocessed the RT-PCR reads via MiXCR and lists one record per CDR3 protein. There are under 550,000 distinct CDR3 sequences in the sample; approximately 7.7% occur only once, and approximately 13% lies in the top ten. This receptor was identified in a man in his fifties or sixties who received an inactivated influenza vaccine. The rearrangement joins TRBV29-1 to TRBJ2-5, with TRBD2 identical over 13 bases. Sequenced material: PBMCs from blood, taken less than 25 months after vaccination. The CDR3 protein is CSVGLAGQETQYF. CDR3 coding DNA: TGCAGCGTGGGACTAGCGGGACAAGAGACCCAGTACTTC.